The 24 T cell receptor beta chains listed next were all sequenced from one sample in a study of technical replicates of blood from several donors. The data were produced by immunoSEQ multiplex PCR, yet TCRdb's version contains in-frame clones alone and is incomplete. Among some 15,000 clones, roughly 86% were seen once, and the ten largest hold around 10%. What was sequenced was PBMCs. These TCRs come from a human donor in good health.

The chain couples TRBV19 to TRBJ1-2; D is perhaps TRBD1 (5 bases). The germline V and J ends were trimmed by 5 bases and 7 bases, with 20 bases remaining between them. This CDR3 has 15 amino acids. Germline CDR1 reads LNHDA; CDR2 reads SQIVND (reference sequence). CDR3 protein: CASSSMGRAWGGYTF. CDR3 DNA: TGTGCCAGTAGTTCCATGGGCAGGGCGTGGGGTGGCTACACCTTC.

CDR3 region: CASSSIPLGEGTDTQYF. The CDR3 DNA is TGCGCCAGCAGCTCCATACCCTTGGGGGAGGGTACAGATACGCAGTATTTT. The V and J genes are TRBV5-1 and TRBJ2-3; 7 bases map to TRBD2. The germline CDR1 and CDR2 sequences are SGHRS and YFSETQ. This CDR3 region has 17 residues. Trimming removed 3 bases from V and 3 bases from J; junction bases left unmatched: 13.

This rearrangement joins TRBV28 to TRBJ1-1, with 7 bases lining up with TRBD1. V was clipped by 2 bases and J by 7 bases; unmatched bases: 10. The length of the CDR3 is 15 residues. Germline CDR1 reads MDHEN; CDR2 reads SYDVKM. The CDR3 DNA is TGTGCCAGCAGTTTAAGGGGGCTTGCGACCCTTGAAGCTTTCTTT. This encodes CASSLRGLATLEAFF.

The chain uses TRBV11-2 and TRBJ2-5, with D unclear. V was clipped by 3 bases and J by 5 bases, with 7 bases between them. CDR1 and CDR2 from the germline V gene are SGHAT and FQNNGV. There are 12 residues in the CDR3. As DNA, the CDR3 is TGTGCCAGCAGCTTGGCTGTGGAGACCCAGTACTTC. It codes for CASSLAVETQYF.

The chain links TRBV5-5 to TRBJ2-7; no clear D. The CDR3 runs 12 residues. Trimming pared 4 bases from V and 3 bases from J, leaving 8 bases between. The V gene's germline CDR1 is SGHKS and CDR2 YYEKEE (reference sequence). CDR3 DNA sequence: TGTGCCAGCAGCACGTACGGCTACGAGCAGTACTTC. It yields the protein CASSTYGYEQYF.

The chain uses TRBV2 and TRBJ2-7; weak D call: TRBD1 (6 bases). Germline V gives CDR1 SNHLY, CDR2 FYNNEI. Trimming removed 1 base from V and 5 bases from J, with 15 bases in between. The CDR3 sequence is 15 residues long. Written as DNA, the CDR3 is TGTGCCAGCAGTGAAGAGGACAAGGGGGACCACGAGCAGTACTTC. Its protein product is CASSEEDKGDHEQYF.

V is TRBV6-5 and J is TRBJ2-3, with TRBD2 matching 8 bases. Losses at the gene ends were 6 bases for V and 6 bases for J; bases not matched to a gene: 11. Germline-derived CDR1 and CDR2 are MNHEY and SVGAGI. CDR3 length: 15 amino acids. For the CDR3, the DNA is TGTGCCAGCAGGGGCCGGGGGGGGAGCATCGATACGCAGTATTTT. It yields the protein CASRGRGGSIDTQYF.

This rearrangement joins TRBV9 to TRBJ2-1, with 8 bases identical to TRBD2. The V gene's germline CDR1 is SGDLS and CDR2 YYNGEE. Losses at the gene ends were 7 bases for V and 4 bases for J; bases not matched to a gene: 7. The CDR3 is 14 amino acids. The DNA for the CDR3 is TGTGCCAGCGGAACGGGAGGGCCGTACAATGAGCAGTTCTTC. Protein sequence: CASGTGGPYNEQFF.

The chain links TRBV4-2 to TRBJ2-1, with 7 positions matching TRBD2. The J segment lost 6 bases and the V segment lost 0 bases, leaving 11 bases of the junction unmatched. The CDR3 has 17 amino acids. The germline V gene has CDR1 LGHNA and CDR2 YNFKEQ. The CDR3 reads CASSQEGRLAEGNEQFF. CDR3 in DNA: TGTGCCAGCAGCCAAGAAGGGCGTCTAGCGGAGGGCAATGAGCAGTTCTTC.

The chain links TRBV19 to TRBJ2-1, with 13 bases lining up with TRBD2. Germline V gives CDR1 LNHDA, CDR2 SQIVND (reference sequence). CDR3 size: 18 residues. The V segment lost 7 bases and the J segment 10 bases; nucleotides outside the gene matches: 19. The CDR3 DNA sequence: TGTGCCAGTACCTCTGGACTAGCGGGAGTTTCAAAGCTGCGAGAGCAGTTCTTC. Translated, it gives CASTSGLAGVSKLREQFF.

The rearrangement links TRBV19 to TRBJ2-3, with D perhaps TRBD2 (7 bases). The CDR3 is 17 residues long. The germline V gene encodes CDR1 LNHDA and CDR2 SQIVND (reference sequence). V lost 1 base and J lost 2, with 16 bases in between. In DNA, the CDR3 is TGTGCCAGTAGTATAGGGGGGCTAGCGGTTACCACAGATACGCAGTATTTT. Translating it yields CASSIGGLAVTTDTQYF.

This clone was recorded once. The J gene is TRBJ2-2, the V gene TRBV7-2; tentative D call: TRBD1 (8 bases). The germline V and J ends were trimmed by 2 bases and 3 bases, with 19 bases remaining between them. Germline V gene data show CDR1 as SGHTA and CDR2 as FQGNSA. This CDR3 spans 18 amino acids. DNA for the CDR3: TGTGCCAGCAGCTTATATACGAACAGGGGGGGAGACACCGGGGAGCTGTTTTTT. Protein product: CASSLYTNRGGDTGELFF.

This clone occurred once. This chain uses TRBV6-1 with TRBJ1-5, with 7 bases that match TRBD1. The J segment lost 8 bases and the V segment lost 2 bases, leaving 6 bases of the junction unmatched. The CDR3 contains 14 residues. Per germline, CDR1 MNHNS and CDR2 SASEGT. DNA for the CDR3: TGTGCCAGCAGTGAATACAGGGGAAACGAGCCCCAGCATTTT. Protein product: CASSEYRGNEPQHF.

The chain joins TRBV29-1 to TRBJ2-5; 8 bases align to TRBD1. J lost 1 base, V lost 6 bases, and 10 bases had no gene match. The CDR3 extends over 15 amino acids. CDR1 is SQVTM and CDR2 is ANQGSEA in the germline V gene. The CDR3 loop reads CSVPWTGSIQETQYF. Here the CDR3 DNA reads TGCAGCGTGCCCTGGACAGGGTCGATCCAAGAGACCCAGTACTTC.

V is TRBV28 and J is TRBJ1-5; D is possibly TRBD1 (6 bases). V gave up 6 bases and J gave up 5 bases, with 8 bases separating them. In germline, CDR1 is MDHEN, CDR2 SYDVKM. The CDR3 length is 12 residues. CDR3 sequence: CASRKGDQPQHF. Here the CDR3 DNA reads TGTGCCAGCAGGAAGGGGGATCAGCCCCAGCATTTT. Complete variable domain (other parts from reference TRBV28 and TRBJ1-5): DVKVTQSSRYLVKRTGEKVFLECVQDMDHENMFWYRQDPGLGLRLIYFSYDVKMKEKGDIPEGYSVSREKKERFSLILESASTNQTSMYLCASRKGDQPQHFGDGTRLSIL.

The genes are TRBV15 and TRBJ1-4; 9 bases match TRBD1. The CDR3 extends over 17 amino acids. Trimming at V came to 3 bases and at J to 0 bases, leaving 5 bases not matched to a gene. CDR1 and CDR2 from the germline V gene are LNHNV and YYDKDF (reference sequence). CDR3 DNA: TGTGCCACCAGCAGTTGGGACAGGGACGCAACTAATGAAAAACTGTTTTTT. Amino acids: CATSSWDRDATNEKLFF.

The rearrangement links TRBV21-1 to TRBJ2-2; TRBD2 was called by the table and not checked on the DNA. TRBV21-1 is a documented pseudogene. The CDR3 has 13 amino acids. The CDR3 DNA follows: TGTGCCAGCAGCAACGGGAACACCGGGGAGCTGTTTTTT. It codes for CASSNGNTGELFF.

The chain links TRBV19 to TRBJ1-1; TRBD1 matches at 7 bases. V was pared by 7 bases and J by 1 base, with 6 bases of the junction left unmatched. CDR1 is LNHDA and CDR2 is SQIVND in the germline V gene (reference sequence). The CDR3 sequence is 14 residues long. CDR3 in amino acids: CASMEGTANTEAFF. The CDR3 coding sequence is TGTGCCAGTATGGAGGGGACAGCGAACACTGAAGCTTTCTTT.

CDR3 sequence (DNA): TGTGCCAGCAGGAGGACAGGGGTTAATGAAAAACTGTTTTTT. Residues: CASRRTGVNEKLFF. The chain is built from TRBV6-5 and TRBJ1-4; 9 bases map to TRBD1. CDR1 and CDR2 (germline): MNHEY, SVGAGI. The CDR3 is 14 amino acids. After removal of 6 bases from V and 4 bases from J, the junction contained 3 bases not matched to a gene.

V gene TRBV7-8 combines with J gene TRBJ2-2; TRBD2 agrees at 14 bases. CDR1 is SGHVS, CDR2 FQNEAQ, per germline. With V trimmed by 9 bases and J by 7 bases, 10 bases remained unmatched. The CDR3 has 16 residues. The CDR3 region is CASGVGLAGGVGELFF. The CDR3 DNA reads as TGTGCCAGTGGAGTCGGACTAGCGGGAGGTGTCGGGGAGCTGTTTTTT. The whole variable domain, filled in from reference TRBV7-8 and TRBJ2-2, reads GAGVSQSPRYKVAKRGQDVALRCDPISGHVSLFWYQQALGQGPEFLTYFQNEAQLDKSGLPSDRFFAERPEGSVSTLKIQRTQQEDSAVYLCASGVGLAGGVGELFFGEGSRLTVL.

The chain has TRBV4-1 and TRBJ1-1, with D perhaps TRBD1 (5 bases). Germline CDR1 reads MGHRA; CDR2 reads YSYEKL. The length of the CDR3 is 14 residues. The V end lost 4 bases, the J end lost 4 bases, and 13 bases lay between the germline ends. Here the CDR3 reads CASSPGQGATEAFF. In DNA, the CDR3 is TGCGCCAGCAGCCCCGGGCAGGGCGCCACTGAAGCTTTCTTT.

This chain connects TRBV5-6 to TRBJ1-3, with 7 bases aligning to TRBD1. This CDR3 has 14 residues. CDR1 is SGHDT and CDR2 is YYEEEE in the germline V gene. J lost 2 bases, V lost 1 base, and 0 bases had no gene match. Here the CDR3 DNA reads TGTGCCAGCAGCTTGACAGGGGCTGGAAACACCATATATTTT. Its translation: CASSLTGAGNTIYF.

This rearrangement joins TRBV5-1 to TRBJ2-1, with 10 bases lining up with TRBD1. Unmatched junction bases numbered 5, after V lost 6 bases and J lost 5 bases. The CDR3 spans 14 residues. Per germline, CDR1 SGHRS and CDR2 YFSETQ. Written as DNA, the CDR3 is TGCGCCAGCACCCCGACAGGGGGCCACAATGAGCAGTTCTTC. It translates to CASTPTGGHNEQFF.

The V gene is TRBV11-2, the J gene TRBJ2-1; 12 bases map to TRBD2. The germline V gene encodes CDR1 SGHAT and CDR2 FQNNGV. This CDR3 spans 17 amino acids. Trimming took 3 bases from V and 2 from J; bases not matched to a gene: 5. The CDR3 sequence is CASSLGLAGPTYNEQFF. CDR3 in DNA: TGTGCCAGCAGCTTGGGACTAGCGGGTCCTACCTACAATGAGCAGTTCTTC.